Below, 21 T cell receptor beta chains from the same sample are listed, as sequenced in a study of blood T cells in healthy people across ages. The authors ran a second PCR of roughly 6 to 12 cycles using a sample-barcoded 5' primer and a J-beta primer mix. One entry per CDR3 protein results from TCRdb running MiXCR on the 5' RACE reads. The profile shows about 1 million distinct CDR3 sequences, around 45% of them singletons. The sequencing sample was made of blood. Receptor source: a woman aged 55-70 years in good health.

V and J are TRBV6-6 and TRBJ1-5, with TRBD1 identical over 8 bases. This CDR3 is 16 amino acids long. Per germline, CDR1 MNHNY and CDR2 SVGAGI (reference sequence). The V segment lost 10 bases and the J segment 7 bases; nucleotides outside the gene matches: 18. As DNA, the CDR3 is TGTGCCACAGAACGGGGAGGGCAGGGGGCGGAACAGCCCCAGCATTTT. It encodes CATERGGQGAEQPQHF.

The rearrangement uses TRBV5-8 and TRBJ2-6, with TRBD1 matching over 11 bases. CDR1 SGHTS and CDR2 YDEGEE come from the germline V gene. J gave up 1 base and V 0 bases, and 3 bases lay outside the gene matches. CDR3 length: 18 residues. The CDR3 coding sequence is TGTGCCAGCAGCTTGGGGACAGGGGGCCAATCTGGGGCCAACGTCCTGACTTTC. Translating it yields CASSLGTGGQSGANVLTF.

In DNA, the CDR3 is TGCAGCGTTGAAGGTAAGCGGGCTCACTCCTACAATGAGCAGTTCTTC. This encodes CSVEGKRAHSYNEQFF. This chain uses TRBV29-1 with TRBJ2-1; a weak D match, TRBD2 (6 bases). The V end was cut by 1 base, the J end by 0 bases, with 13 bases between. The CDR3 covers 16 residues. Germline CDR1 reads SQVTM; CDR2 reads ANQGSEA.

The CDR3 bases are TGTGCCAGCAGCTCAACCGGGAGTTCGGCGGAAAAACTGTTTTTT. This codes for CASSSTGSSAEKLFF. The J gene is TRBJ1-4, the V gene TRBV9, with D hard to call. The ends were cut back, 4 bases at V and 8 bases at J, with 18 bases in the middle. Germline values: CDR1 SGDLS, CDR2 YYNGEE. The CDR3 contains 15 residues.

V gene TRBV4-2 combines with J gene TRBJ2-5, with a possible D match to TRBD1 (5 bases). CDR3 size: 14 residues. Per germline, CDR1 LGHNA and CDR2 YNFKEQ. Trimming shortened V by 4 bases and J by 5 bases, and 14 bases separated the two germline ends. The CDR3 DNA is TGTGCCAGCAGCCGCGTCCCTCAGGGTGAGACCCAGTACTTC. Encoded protein: CASSRVPQGETQYF.

V and J are TRBV20-1 and TRBJ1-2; D is uncertain. Germline CDR1 is DFQATT and CDR2 is SNEGSKA (reference sequence). The V and J ends lost 1 base and 0 bases respectively, with 12 bases between them. This CDR3 is built from 15 residues. The DNA of the CDR3 is TGCAGTGCTAGAGTTGAAGGGCGCTCTAACTATGGCTACACCTTC. Translating it yields CSARVEGRSNYGYTF.

This clonotype was counted a few times. V and J are TRBV20-1 and TRBJ2-5; TRBD1 might be the D (6 bases). The CDR3 loop spans 13 amino acids. CDR1 DFQATT and CDR2 SNEGSKA come from the germline V gene (reference sequence). Trimming shortened V by 0 bases and J by 5 bases, and 10 bases separated the two germline ends. The CDR3 reads CSAREGAGETQYF. DNA for the CDR3: TGCAGTGCTAGAGAGGGGGCGGGTGAGACCCAGTACTTC.

The rearrangement uses TRBV27 and TRBJ2-7; tentative D call: TRBD1 (5 bases). Trimming cost V 9 bases and J 2 bases, with 11 bases left between them. CDR3 length: 12 residues. Looked up from germline, CDR1 is MNHEY and CDR2 is SMNVEV (reference sequence). CDR3 in amino acids: CASFDSTYEQYF. CDR3 nucleotide sequence: TGTGCCAGTTTTGACAGCACCTACGAGCAGTACTTC.

The J gene is TRBJ1-2, the V gene TRBV5-4; perhaps TRBD1 as D (6 bases). This CDR3 region has 16 residues. Looked up from germline, CDR1 is SGHNT and CDR2 is YYREEE (reference sequence). V lost 3 bases, J lost 2 bases, and 17 bases lay in between. CDR3 protein: CASSSPGDQQNYGYTF. The CDR3 DNA is TGTGCCAGCAGCTCACCAGGGGACCAACAAAACTATGGCTACACCTTC. Based on the CDR3 plus reference TRBV5-4 and TRBJ1-2, the full variable domain is ETGVTQSPTHLIKTRGQQVTLRCSSQSGHNTVSWYQQALGQGPQFIFQYYREEENGRGNFPPRFSGLQFPNYSSELNVNALELDDSALYLCASSSPGDQQNYGYTFGSGTRLTVV.

This chain links TRBV12-3 or TRBV12-4 with TRBJ2-4, with 9 positions matching TRBD1. Unmatched junction bases numbered 7, after V lost 6 bases and J lost 4 bases. The CDR3 length is 15 residues. The CDR3, as DNA: TGTGCCAGCAGCAGCCAAGGGACAGGGAAAAACATTCAGTACTTC. The encoded protein is CASSSQGTGKNIQYF.

The genes are TRBV6-2 or TRBV6-3 and TRBJ2-1; D is uncertain. Germline assignment: CDR1 MNHEY and CDR2 SVGEGT. Trimming stripped 3 bases from V and 10 bases from J, with 10 bases between. CDR3 length equals 12 residues. The chain's CDR3 is CASSYASREQFF. CDR3 DNA: TGTGCCAGCAGTTATGCCAGTCGCGAGCAGTTCTTC.

V is TRBV20-1 and J is TRBJ2-5; 9 bases line up with TRBD2. Germline CDR1 DFQATT, CDR2 SNEGSKA (reference sequence). The CDR3 spans 16 residues. V trimming: 6 bases; J trimming: 1 base; junction bases outside the gene matches: 12. The CDR3 region has the DNA TGCAGTGCCCAAGACCAAACTAGCGGGTTCCAAGAGACCCAGTACTTC. Amino acid sequence: CSAQDQTSGFQETQYF.

The chain joins TRBV3-1 to TRBJ2-1, with 8 bases that match TRBD2. Unmatched junction bases numbered 9, after V lost 2 bases and J lost 9 bases. Germline V CDR1 and CDR2: LGHDT, YNNKEL (reference sequence). The CDR3 extends over 15 amino acids. The CDR3 DNA follows: TGTGCCAGCAGCCAAAAGGGCCCCGGGACTAGTGAGCAGTTCTTC. Amino acids: CASSQKGPGTSEQFF.

This clonotype has a handful of counts. J is TRBJ2-7 and V is TRBV21-1; the table names TRBD2, a call not compared with the DNA. TRBV21-1 is a recognized pseudogene. The CDR3 is made up of 13 amino acids. The CDR3 DNA is TGTGCCAGCACGAGTTTTCCCGCGTACGAGCAGTACTTC. It is translated as CASTSFPAYEQYF.

Turning to this clonotype: With a much larger clone just one base away, this may be a read error. The chain has TRBV15 and TRBJ2-3; D possibly corresponds to TRBD1 (5 bases). Germline V gene sequence: CDR1 LNHNV, CDR2 YYDKDF (reference sequence). This CDR3 region has 15 residues. The CDR3 DNA follows: TGTGCCACCAGCAGAGCAGGCGACAAAACAGGTACGCAGTATTTT. Its protein product is CATSRAGDKTGTQYF.

The chain joins TRBV6-1 to TRBJ2-7; 8 bases line up with TRBD1. Unmatched junction bases numbered 8, after V lost 6 bases and J lost 1 base. The CDR3 totals 15 residues. Germline V gene data show CDR1 as MNHNS and CDR2 as SASEGT. The CDR3 coding sequence is TGTGCCAGCAGCATAGGACAGGGAGTATCCTACGAGCAGTACTTC. Protein product: CASSIGQGVSYEQYF.

About this clonotype: A clone one base away is much larger, so this may be a read error. V gene TRBV4-1 combines with J gene TRBJ2-3, with D maybe TRBD2 (7 bases). Germline loops: CDR1 MGHRA, CDR2 YSYEKL. The CDR3 spans 19 residues. With 0 bases removed from V and 0 bases from J, the gap between germline ends came to 19 bases. CDR3 coding DNA: TGCGCCAGCAGCCAAGAACCCCAGAGGGGGGGAACTAGCACAGATACGCAGTATTTT. Protein product: CASSQEPQRGGTSTDTQYF.

The genes are TRBV3-1 and TRBJ2-5, with D uncertain. The tail of the sequence fits TRBJ2-1 better, so the J call may be wrong. CDR1 is LGHDT, CDR2 YNNKEL, per germline (reference sequence). The CDR3 consists of 16 residues. The CDR3 spells CASSQVPKSYQETQFF. CDR3 nucleotides: TGTGCCAGCAGCCAAGTCCCGAAATCGTACCAAGAGACCCAGTTCTTC.

As concerns this clonotype: One junction end does not reproduce the germline sequence, and a read error may be involved. The CDR3 loop reads CAVSESGYEQYF. In DNA form, the CDR3 reads TGTGCCGTCAGTGAGTCAGGATACGAGCAGTACTTC. V gene TRBV10-3 combines with J gene TRBJ2-7; D gene ambiguous. Germline lookup yields CDR1 ENHRY and CDR2 SYGVKD. There are 12 residues in the CDR3.

This clonotype was detected once. V and J are TRBV6-5 and TRBJ2-1; D is unresolved. There are 13 residues in the CDR3. Trimming removed 7 bases from V and 0 bases from J, with 7 bases in between. Per the germline V gene, CDR1 is MNHEY and CDR2 is SVGAGI. CDR3 loop: CASMVSSYNEQFF. The CDR3 DNA reads as TGTGCCAGCATGGTCAGCTCCTACAATGAGCAGTTCTTC.

This chain links TRBV20-1 with TRBJ2-4; D is perhaps TRBD1 or TRBD2 (6 bases each). The germline V and J ends were trimmed by 6 bases and 1 base, with 13 bases remaining between them. Germline CDR1 and CDR2: DFQATT and SNEGSKA (reference sequence). There are 14 residues in the CDR3. The CDR3 coding sequence is TGCAGTGCCGTGGGGGGCTTGGCCAAAAACATTCAGTACTTC. It translates to CSAVGGLAKNIQYF.